A selection of T cell receptor beta chains follows, all from one sample in a study of cytomegalovirus exposure and HLA in healthy donors. Using immunoSEQ multiplex PCR, the repertoire was profiled, and TCRdb retains in-frame clones only, with some absent. The sample has roughly 180,000 clones, 84% seen once; the top ten hold around 5%. What was sequenced was PBMCs. These receptors all stem from a girl aged 5 to 17 in good health and CMV-seropositive. Each CDR3 is given with its conserved first and last residue.

V	J	CDR3
TRBV27	TRBJ1-6	CASSLGKRTSRDYNSPLHF
TRBV5-1	TRBJ2-1	CASSWLHSEQFF
TRBV5-4	TRBJ1-1	CASSLVGANTEAFF
TRBV9	TRBJ1-2	CASSLTGDDYGYTF
TRBV18	TRBJ2-7	CASSPAGKLYEQYF
TRBV15	TRBJ2-7	CATSREDKTYEQYF
TRBV15	TRBJ1-1	CATSRDRGGTEAFF
TRBV4-2	TRBJ2-7	CASSQGWEDSGYEQYF
TRBV6-5	TRBJ2-7	CASSQSYEQYF
TRBV27	TRBJ1-4	CASTRTGPNEKLFF
TRBV6-1	TRBJ2-7	CASSESRTGFYEQYF
TRBV28	TRBJ1-4	CASSSIRGATNEKLFF
TRBV4-2	TRBJ2-3	CASSLGLAGGTDTQYF
TRBV6-5	TRBJ1-1	CASSAGQGTEAFF
TRBV27	TRBJ1-1	CASSSIIWNTEAFF